This TCR beta chain was captured in a study of response to subunit inactivated influenza vaccine (dated 2018 in TCRdb). In terms of the full investigation: Deep quantitative profiling of the T cell receptor repertoire was used in the study to follow responses to a trivalent subunit inactivated influenza vaccine. Findings and caveats that apply to the study as a whole: According to the authors, only a limited number of new T cells may be recruited by each seasonal influenza vaccination.

Note on this clonotype: Its target antigen remains unknown. Base qualities are missing; no much larger clone stands one base away.

Library construction relied on RT-PCR. This sample was sequenced with an Illumina HiSeq 2500. Starting from the raw public reads, TCRdb applied fastp trimming at Q25, assembled clones with MiXCR and retained in-frame beta chains. CDR3 protein sequences are deduplicated, and each keeps its most common genes and DNA. This sample has some 800,000 distinct CDR3 sequences in its table, and 20% to 25% of those were observed once. The ten top clones hold roughly a tenth of the sample. Looking up the germline V gene (reference sequence) yields CDR1 MNHEY and CDR2 SMNVEV. From the cysteine up to the phenylalanine, the CDR3 has a length of 14 residues. CDR3 DNA only is kept here, 42 bases in frame from base 1. V lost 6 bases and J lost 4 bases, and the count of bases not matched to a germline gene is 4.

This sequence originates from a man over 45 who received an inactivated influenza vaccine. Donor details come from another sample of the same person, matched by shared clones. The sample consisted of PBMCs from blood, taken about 5 days after vaccination. The rearrangement combines TRBV27 with TRBJ2-7; 12 nucleotides in the junction match TRBD2. The bases read TGTGCCAGCAGACAACTAGCGGGAGGTTACGAGCAGTACTTC. Its translation reads: CASRQLAGGYEQYF.